This T cell receptor (beta chain) was sequenced for a study of shared clonotypes between healthy human individuals. The overall study: Donor ages ranged 18 to 49 years: a couple of women, a few men.

Clones were read by immunoSEQ multiplex PCR, and TCRdb kept only the in-frame ones, dropping some. Among about 480,000 clones, over 60% were seen once, and the ten largest hold around 12%. A few counts support this clone. CDR3 size: 13 residues. Looked up from germline, CDR1 is MNHNY and CDR2 is SVGAGI (reference sequence). The V segment lost 6 bases and the J segment 7 bases; nucleotides outside the gene matches: 9. This clonotype was obtained from a woman aged 40-49 years in good health. Some clones in this sample may be carry-over from other donors' samples. The sample consisted of PBMCs. The chain couples TRBV6-6 to TRBJ2-7, with 7 bases fitting TRBD1. As DNA, the CDR3 is TGTGCCAGCAGCACGGGACAGACCGGGGAGCAGTACTTC. Translation gives CASSTGQTGEQYF.